This T cell receptor (beta chain) was identified during a study of blood T cell repertoires in COVID-19. CDR1 LNHDA and CDR2 SQIVND come from the germline V gene (reference sequence). The CDR3 is 13 amino acids. V was clipped by 7 bases and J by 5 bases; unmatched bases: 6. The table came from immunoSEQ multiplex PCR; TCRdb's copy has only in-frame clones and leaves some out. The sample lists more than 250,000 clones, approximately 90% occurring once. V is TRBV19 and J is TRBJ2-3; 7 bases are a match to TRBD1. Sequencing was done on a sample of peripheral blood. The TCR originated in a man aged 18 to 30 with active or convalescent COVID-19. CDR3 DNA: TGTGCCAGTAATGACAGGGATGGAGATACGCAGTATTTT. It codes for CASNDRDGDTQYF.